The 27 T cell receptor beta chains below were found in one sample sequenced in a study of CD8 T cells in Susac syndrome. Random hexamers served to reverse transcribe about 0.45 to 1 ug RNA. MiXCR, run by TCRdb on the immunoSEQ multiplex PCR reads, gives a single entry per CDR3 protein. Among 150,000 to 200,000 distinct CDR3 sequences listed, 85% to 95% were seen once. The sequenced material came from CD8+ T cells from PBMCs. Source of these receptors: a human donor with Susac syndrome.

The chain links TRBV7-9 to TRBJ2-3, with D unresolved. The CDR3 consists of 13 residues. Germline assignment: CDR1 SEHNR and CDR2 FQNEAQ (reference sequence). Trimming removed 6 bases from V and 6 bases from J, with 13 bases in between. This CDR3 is CASSPPSKDTQYF. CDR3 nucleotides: TGTGCCAGCAGTCCTCCCTCTAAGGATACGCAGTATTTT. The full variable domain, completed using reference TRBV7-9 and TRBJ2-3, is DTGVSQNPRHKITKRGQNVTFRCDPISEHNRLYWYRQTLGQGPEFLTYFQNEAQLEKSRLLSDRFSAERPKGSFSTLEIQRTEQGDSAMYLCASSPPSKDTQYFGPGTRLTVL.

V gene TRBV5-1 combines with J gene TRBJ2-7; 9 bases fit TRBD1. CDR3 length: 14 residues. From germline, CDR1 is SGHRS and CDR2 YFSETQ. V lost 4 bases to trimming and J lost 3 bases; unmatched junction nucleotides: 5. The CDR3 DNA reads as TGCGCCAGCAGCCTAATGGGACAGGGCTACGAGCAGTACTTC. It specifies CASSLMGQGYEQYF.

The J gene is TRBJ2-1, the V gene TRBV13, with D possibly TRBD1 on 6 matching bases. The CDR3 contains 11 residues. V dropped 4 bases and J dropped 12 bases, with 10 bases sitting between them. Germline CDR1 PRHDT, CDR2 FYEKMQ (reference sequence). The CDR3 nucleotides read TGTGCCAGCAGCTCAGGACAGCGGCAGTTCTTC. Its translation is CASSSGQRQFF. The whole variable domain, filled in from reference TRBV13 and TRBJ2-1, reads AAGVIQSPRHLIKEKRETATLKCYPIPRHDTVYWYQQGPGQDPQFLISFYEKMQSDKGSIPDRFSAQQFSDYHSELNMSSLELGDSALYFCASSSGQRQFFGPGTRLTVL.

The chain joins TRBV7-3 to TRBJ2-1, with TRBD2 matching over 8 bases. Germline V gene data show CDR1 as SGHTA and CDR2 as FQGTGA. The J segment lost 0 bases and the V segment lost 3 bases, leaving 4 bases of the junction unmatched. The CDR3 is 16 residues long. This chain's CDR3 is CASSFTGTSSYNEQFF. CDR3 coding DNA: TGTGCCAGCAGCTTTACCGGGACTAGCTCCTACAATGAGCAGTTCTTC.

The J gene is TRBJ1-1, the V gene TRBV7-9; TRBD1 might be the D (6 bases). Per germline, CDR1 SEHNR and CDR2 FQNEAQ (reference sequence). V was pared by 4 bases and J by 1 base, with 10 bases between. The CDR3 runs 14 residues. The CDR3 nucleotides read TGTGCCAGCAGCTCCAGACAGGAGAACACTGAAGCTTTCTTT. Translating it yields CASSSRQENTEAFF.

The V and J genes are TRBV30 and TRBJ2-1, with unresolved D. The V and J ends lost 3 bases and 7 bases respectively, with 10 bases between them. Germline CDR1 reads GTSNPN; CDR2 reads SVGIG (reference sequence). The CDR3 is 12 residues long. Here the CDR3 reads CAWRTLSNEQFF. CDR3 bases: TGTGCCTGGAGAACGCTTTCAAATGAGCAGTTCTTC.

CDR3: CASSTRDKPYEQYF. CDR3 DNA: TGTGCCAGCAGCACCCGGGACAAGCCCTACGAGCAGTACTTC. The genes are TRBV13 and TRBJ2-7, with TRBD1 as a possible D gene (6 bases). The germline V gene has CDR1 PRHDT and CDR2 FYEKMQ (reference sequence). Trimming stripped 5 bases from V and 2 bases from J, with 13 bases between. This CDR3 spans 14 amino acids.

The CDR3 reads CASSQARTGTRNTGELFF. The CDR3 coding sequence is TGCGCCAGCAGCCAAGCTCGAACTGGGACTAGGAACACCGGGGAGCTGTTTTTT. The rearrangement joins TRBV4-1 to TRBJ2-2; 8 bases fit TRBD2. This CDR3 is 18 amino acids long. In germline, CDR1 is MGHRA, CDR2 YSYEKL. V dropped 1 base and J dropped 1; count of bases not matched to a gene: 8.

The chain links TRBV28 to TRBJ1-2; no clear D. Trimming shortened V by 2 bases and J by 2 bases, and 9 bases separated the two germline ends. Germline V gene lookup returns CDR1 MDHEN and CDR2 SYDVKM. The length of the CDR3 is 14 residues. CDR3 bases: TGTGCCAGCAGTTTAGTCGGGTCAAACTATGGCTACACCTTC. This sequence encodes CASSLVGSNYGYTF.

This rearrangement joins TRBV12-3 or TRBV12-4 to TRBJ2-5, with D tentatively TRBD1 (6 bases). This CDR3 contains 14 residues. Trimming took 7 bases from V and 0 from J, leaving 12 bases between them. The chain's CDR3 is CASNRVGDQETQYF. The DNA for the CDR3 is TGTGCCAGCAACAGGGTGGGAGACCAAGAGACCCAGTACTTC.

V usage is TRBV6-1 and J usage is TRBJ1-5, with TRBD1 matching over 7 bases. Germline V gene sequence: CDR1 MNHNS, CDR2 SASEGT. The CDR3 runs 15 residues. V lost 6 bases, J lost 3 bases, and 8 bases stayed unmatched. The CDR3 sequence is CASRETDRYNQPQHF. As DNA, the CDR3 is TGTGCCAGCAGGGAAACGGACAGGTACAATCAGCCCCAGCATTTT.

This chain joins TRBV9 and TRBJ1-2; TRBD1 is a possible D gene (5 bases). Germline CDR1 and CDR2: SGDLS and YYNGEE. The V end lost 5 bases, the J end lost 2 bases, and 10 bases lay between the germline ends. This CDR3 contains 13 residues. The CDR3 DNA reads TGTGCCAGCAGTTCAGGGTTCAACTATGGCTACACCTTC. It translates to CASSSGFNYGYTF.

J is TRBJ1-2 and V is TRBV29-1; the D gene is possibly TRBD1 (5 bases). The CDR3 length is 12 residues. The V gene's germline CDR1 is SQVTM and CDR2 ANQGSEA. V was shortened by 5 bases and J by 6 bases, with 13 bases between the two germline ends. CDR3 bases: TGCAGCGTTCGAGGGGCTCTCGATGGCTACACCTTC. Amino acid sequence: CSVRGALDGYTF.

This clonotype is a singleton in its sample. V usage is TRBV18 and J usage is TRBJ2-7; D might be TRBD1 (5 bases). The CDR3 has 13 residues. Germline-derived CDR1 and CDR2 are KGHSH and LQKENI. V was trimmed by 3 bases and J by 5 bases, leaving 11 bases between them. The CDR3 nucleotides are TGTGCCAGCTCACCTGCAGGGATCCACGAGCAGTACTTC. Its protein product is CASSPAGIHEQYF.

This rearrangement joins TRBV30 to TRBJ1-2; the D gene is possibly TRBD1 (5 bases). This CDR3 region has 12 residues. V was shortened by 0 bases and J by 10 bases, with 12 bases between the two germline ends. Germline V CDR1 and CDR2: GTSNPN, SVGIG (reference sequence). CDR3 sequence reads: CAWSVPGRDYTF. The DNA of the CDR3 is TGTGCCTGGAGTGTACCAGGGAGAGACTACACCTTC.

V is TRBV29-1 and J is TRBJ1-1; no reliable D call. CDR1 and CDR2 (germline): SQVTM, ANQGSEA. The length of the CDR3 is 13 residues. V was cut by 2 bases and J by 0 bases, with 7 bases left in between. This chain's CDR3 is CSVETTLNTEAFF. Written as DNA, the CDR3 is TGCAGCGTTGAAACCACCCTGAACACTGAAGCTTTCTTT.

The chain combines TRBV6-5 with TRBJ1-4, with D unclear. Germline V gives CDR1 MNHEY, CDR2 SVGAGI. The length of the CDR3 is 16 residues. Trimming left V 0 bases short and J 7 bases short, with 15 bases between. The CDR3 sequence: CASSYSTSGDGEKLFF. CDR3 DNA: TGTGCCAGCAGTTACTCGACGTCTGGAGACGGTGAAAAACTGTTTTTT.

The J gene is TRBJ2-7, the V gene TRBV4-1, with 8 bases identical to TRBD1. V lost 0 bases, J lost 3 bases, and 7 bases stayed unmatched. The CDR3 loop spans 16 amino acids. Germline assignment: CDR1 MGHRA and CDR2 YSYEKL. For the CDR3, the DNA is TGCGCCAGCAGCCAAGATGCGGGACAGGCGCTCTACGAGCAGTACTTC. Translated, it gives CASSQDAGQALYEQYF.

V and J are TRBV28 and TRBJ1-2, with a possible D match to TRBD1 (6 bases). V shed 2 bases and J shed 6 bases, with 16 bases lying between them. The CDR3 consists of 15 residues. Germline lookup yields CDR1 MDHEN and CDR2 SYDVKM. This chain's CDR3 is CASSLGPGQFHGYTF. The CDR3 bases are TGTGCCAGCAGTTTAGGGCCAGGACAGTTTCATGGCTACACCTTC.

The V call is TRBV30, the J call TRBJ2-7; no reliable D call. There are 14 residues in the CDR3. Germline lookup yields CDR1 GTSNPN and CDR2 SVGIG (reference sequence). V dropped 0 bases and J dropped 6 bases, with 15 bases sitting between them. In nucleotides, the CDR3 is TGTGCCTGGAGTGTGTCCCGGTGGGGTCTCGAGCAGTACTTC. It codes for CAWSVSRWGLEQYF.

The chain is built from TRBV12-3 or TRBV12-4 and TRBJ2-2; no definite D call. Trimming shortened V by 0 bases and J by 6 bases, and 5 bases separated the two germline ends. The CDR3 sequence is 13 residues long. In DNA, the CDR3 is TGTGCCAGCAGTTTAGCGTCTGCCGGGGAGCTGTTTTTT. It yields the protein CASSLASAGELFF.

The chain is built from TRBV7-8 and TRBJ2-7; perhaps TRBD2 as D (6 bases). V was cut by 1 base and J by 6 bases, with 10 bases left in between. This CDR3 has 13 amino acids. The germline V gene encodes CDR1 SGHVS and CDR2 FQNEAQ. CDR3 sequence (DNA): TGTGCCAGCAGCTTAGGTGGGGGGACCGAGCAGTACTTC. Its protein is CASSLGGGTEQYF.

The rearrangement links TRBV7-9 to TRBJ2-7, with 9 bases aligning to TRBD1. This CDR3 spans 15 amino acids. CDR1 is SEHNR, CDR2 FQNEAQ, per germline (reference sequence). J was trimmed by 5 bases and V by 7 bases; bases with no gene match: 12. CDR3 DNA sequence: TGTGCCAGCACCCCCCCCGGGACAGGGATGAACGAGCAGTACTTC. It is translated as CASTPPGTGMNEQYF. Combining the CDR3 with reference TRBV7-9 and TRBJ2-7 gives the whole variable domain DTGVSQNPRHKITKRGQNVTFRCDPISEHNRLYWYRQTLGQGPEFLTYFQNEAQLEKSRLLSDRFSAERPKGSFSTLEIQRTEQGDSAMYLCASTPPGTGMNEQYFGPGTRLTVT.

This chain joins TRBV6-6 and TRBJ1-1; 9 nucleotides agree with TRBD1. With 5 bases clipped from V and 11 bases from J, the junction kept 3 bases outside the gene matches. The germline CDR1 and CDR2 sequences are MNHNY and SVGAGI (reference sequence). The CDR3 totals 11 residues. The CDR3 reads CASSLQGAAFF. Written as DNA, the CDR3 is TGTGCCAGCAGTCTACAGGGGGCTGCTTTCTTT.

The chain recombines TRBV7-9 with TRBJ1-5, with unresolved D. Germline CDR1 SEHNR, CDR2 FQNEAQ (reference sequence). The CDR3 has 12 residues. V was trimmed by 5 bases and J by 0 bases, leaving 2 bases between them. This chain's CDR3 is CASSVSNQPQHF. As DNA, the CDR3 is TGTGCCAGCAGCGTTAGCAATCAGCCCCAGCATTTT.

CDR3 bases: TGCGCCAGCAGCCAAGGCACGGGAGACGAGACCCAGTACTTC. This gives the protein CASSQGTGDETQYF. The chain is built from TRBV4-1 and TRBJ2-5; a possible D gene is TRBD2 (6 bases). CDR3 length: 14 residues. Germline CDR1 MGHRA, CDR2 YSYEKL. V gave up 1 base and J gave up 5 bases, with 11 bases separating them.

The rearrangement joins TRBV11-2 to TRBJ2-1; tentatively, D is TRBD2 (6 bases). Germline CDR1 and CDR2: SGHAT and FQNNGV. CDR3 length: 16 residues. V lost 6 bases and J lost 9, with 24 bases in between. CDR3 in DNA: TGTGCCAGCAGTACGGAGGGAGGTCAGGAGTATAGTGAGCAGTTCTTC. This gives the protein CASSTEGGQEYSEQFF. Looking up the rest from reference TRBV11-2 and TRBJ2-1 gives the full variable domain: EAGVAQSPRYKIIEKRQSVAFWCNPISGHATLYWYQQILGQGPKLLIQFQNNGVVDDSQLPKDRFSAERLKGVDSTLKIQPAKLEDSAVYLCASSTEGGQEYSEQFFGPGTRLTVL.